Listed below are T cell receptor beta chains from one sample, sequenced in a study of persistence of HIV-infected CD4 T cells. The data were produced by immunoSEQ multiplex PCR, yet TCRdb's version contains in-frame clones alone and is incomplete. The sample contains about 51,000 clones, 75% to 90% of which appear only once. Their antigens are not known. The sequences come from CD4+ T cells sorted from PBMCs after roughly 18-hour stimulation, collected from a patient who received antiretroviral therapy. The receptors were gathered from an adult woman with HIV who was CMV-seropositive. The CDR3 runs from the conserved cysteine through the conserved F or W. D genes are given only for firm matches. Clone size, where shown, is once, few, many, or a class for clones that have expanded.

d_call	v_call	clone_size	j_call	cdr3_aa	cdr3_nt
TRBD2	TRBV4-3	-	TRBJ2-3	CASSQDLLAGGRSSTDTQYF	TGCGCCAGCAGCCAAGATCTCTTGGCGGGGGGACGTTCGAGCACAGATACGCAGTATTTT
-	TRBV9	-	TRBJ2-3	CASSVGTDTQYF	TGTGCCAGCAGCGTAGGCACAGATACGCAGTATTTT
TRBD2	TRBV6-5	-	TRBJ2-1	CASIRRSGRGNEQFF	TGTGCCAGCATCAGGAGGAGCGGGAGGGGGAATGAGCAGTTCTTC
-	TRBV2	-	TRBJ1-5	CASSDDLGQPQHF	TGTGCCAGCAGTGACGACTTGGGTCAGCCCCAGCATTTT
-	TRBV7-9	-	TRBJ2-2	CASRPTGTGELFF	TGTGCCAGCAGGCCTACAGGGACCGGGGAGCTGTTTTTT
-	TRBV29-1	-	TRBJ1-1	CSARKTGSADTEAFF	TGCAGCGCTCGGAAGACAGGCTCCGCGGACACTGAAGCTTTCTTT
-	TRBV25-1	once	TRBJ1-4	CASTGWAEKLFF	TGTGCCAGCACCGGGTGGGCGGAAAAACTGTTTTTT
-	TRBV19	-	TRBJ2-4	CASSIEDGQLAKNIQYF	TGTGCCAGTAGTATTGAGGATGGGCAGCTAGCCAAAAACATTCAGTACTTC
-	TRBV6-1	-	TRBJ1-1	CASSERQLNTEAFF	TGTGCCAGCAGTGAAAGACAGTTGAACACTGAAGCTTTCTTT
-	TRBV30	once	TRBJ1-2	CAWSETEGYGYTF	TGTGCCTGGAGCGAGACAGAAGGGTATGGCTACACCTTC
TRBD1	TRBV5-1	-	TRBJ2-7	CASSYGTGSSRGYEQYF	TGCGCCAGCAGCTATGGGACAGGGTCCTCACGAGGGTACGAGCAGTACTTC
-	TRBV19	-	TRBJ1-1	CASSIGGSGSSSNTEAFF	TGTGCCAGTAGTATTGGTGGGTCAGGGTCATCCTCGAACACTGAAGCTTTCTTT
-	TRBV4-1	-	TRBJ2-1	CASSQQGYEQFF	TGCGCCAGCAGCCAGCAGGGCTATGAGCAGTTCTTC
TRBD2	TRBV2	once	TRBJ2-7	CASSRLSGSGRAVYEQYF	TGTGCCAGCAGCCGCCTTAGCGGGAGTGGCAGGGCTGTATACGAGCAGTACTTC
TRBD1	TRBV28	-	TRBJ2-7	CASSWGQGVGEQYF	TGTGCCAGCAGTTGGGGACAGGGGGTGGGGGAGCAGTACTTC
-	TRBV7-3	-	TRBJ2-1	CASSLGLYNEQFF	TGTGCCAGCAGCTTAGGACTCTACAATGAGCAGTTCTTC
TRBD1	TRBV2	few	TRBJ1-1	CASRSDRGEAEAFF	TGTGCCAGCAGGTCGGACAGGGGGGAGGCTGAAGCTTTCTTT
-	TRBV7-8	-	TRBJ2-7	CASSLARAYEQYF	TGTGCCAGCAGCTTAGCACGCGCCTACGAGCAGTACTTC
TRBD1	TRBV11-3	-	TRBJ2-5	CASSLRPGQGQETQYF	TGTGCCAGCAGCTTACGCCCCGGACAGGGCCAAGAGACCCAGTACTTC
-	TRBV9	-	TRBJ2-1	CASSSRGASYNEQFF	TGTGCCAGCAGCAGCCGGGGGGCTTCCTACAATGAGCAGTTCTTC
TRBD1	TRBV7-8	-	TRBJ2-7	CASSRRGRYEQYF	TGTGCCAGCAGCCGCAGGGGGCGGTACGAGCAGTACTTC
-	TRBV10-3	-	TRBJ2-1	CAISEMGRSGNEQFF	TGTGCCATCAGTGAGATGGGTAGGAGTGGGAACGAGCAGTTCTTC
TRBD1	TRBV4-2	medium-sized	TRBJ2-7	CASSQDSWTGNGYEQYF	TGTGCCAGCAGCCAAGATTCTTGGACAGGGAATGGGTACGAGCAGTACTTC